The 22 T cell receptor beta chains below all came from one sample that was sequenced in a study of cytomegalovirus exposure and HLA in healthy donors. In the PCR, 60 Vbeta and 13 Jbeta primers were used. Produced via immunoSEQ multiplex PCR; TCRdb's table is partial and in-frame only. The sample contains about 190,000 clones, 79% of which appear only once. Specimen: PBMCs. Receptors were obtained from a woman under 30 in good health and CMV-seronegative.

The chain combines TRBV6-1 with TRBJ1-6; D remains unclear. Germline CDR1 and CDR2: MNHNS and SASEGT. Trimming pared 1 base from V and 5 bases from J, leaving 9 bases between. The CDR3 runs to 15 residues. The CDR3 DNA sequence: TGTGCCAGCAGTGAAGGGACTGTCCATAATTCACCCCTCCACTTT. Its protein product is CASSEGTVHNSPLHF.

CDR3 protein: CASSRSATADTQYF. The CDR3 nucleotides are TGTGCCAGCAGCCGAAGCGCAACGGCAGATACGCAGTATTTT. The chain uses TRBV6-1 and TRBJ2-3; D not resolved. The V and J ends lost 6 bases and 4 bases respectively, with 14 bases between them. CDR3 length equals 14 residues. Germline assignment: CDR1 MNHNS and CDR2 SASEGT.

This clone was picked up a small number of times. This chain connects TRBV6-6 to TRBJ1-6; D ambiguous. The CDR3 spans 13 residues. Germline V lookup: CDR1 MNHNY, CDR2 SVGAGI (reference sequence). V lost 9 bases, J lost 8 bases, and 14 bases lay in between. The CDR3 DNA sequence: TGTGCCAGGCGCGGAACCGTTGATTCACCCCTCCACTTT. Protein: CARRGTVDSPLHF.

This clone appeared a few times. The rearrangement joins TRBV28 to TRBJ1-2; D is ambiguous. Germline V gives CDR1 MDHEN, CDR2 SYDVKM. The CDR3 consists of 11 residues. V dropped 5 bases and J dropped 3 bases, with 4 bases sitting between them. CDR3: CASSQYYGYTF. The CDR3 DNA reads as TGTGCCAGCAGTCAATACTATGGCTACACCTTC.

The J gene is TRBJ1-2, the V gene TRBV5-8, with 8 bases aligning to TRBD1. The V segment lost 3 bases and the J segment 4 bases; nucleotides outside the gene matches: 8. The CDR3 sequence is 15 residues long. CDR1 and CDR2 from the germline V gene are SGHTS and YDEGEE. CDR3 bases: TGTGCCAGCAGCTGGGGACAGGTGGGGATCTATGGCTACACCTTC. The encoded protein is CASSWGQVGIYGYTF.

This chain joins TRBV14 and TRBJ2-1, with D unclear. The CDR3 extends over 15 amino acids. V lost 0 bases to trimming and J lost 6 bases, with 12 bases between them. CDR1 and CDR2 from the germline V gene are SGHDN and FVKESK. As DNA, the CDR3 is TGTGCCAGCAGCCAAGAGTATATCGCAGGCAATGAGCAGTTCTTC. Its protein product is CASSQEYIAGNEQFF.

The chain employs TRBV20-1 and TRBJ2-3; unclear D gene. The CDR3 runs to 11 residues. V lost 7 bases and J 6 bases, leaving 11 bases between the germline ends. CDR1 DFQATT and CDR2 SNEGSKA come from the germline V gene (reference sequence). CDR3 residues: CSVDSRDTQYF. For the CDR3, the DNA is TGCAGTGTCGACTCTCGCGATACGCAGTATTTT.

The J gene is TRBJ2-5, the V gene TRBV6-5; no reliable D call. Germline V gives CDR1 MNHEY, CDR2 SVGAGI. The germline V and J ends were trimmed by 3 bases and 5 bases, with 10 bases remaining between them. The CDR3 is made up of 13 amino acids. The CDR3 DNA follows: TGTGCCAGCAGTTATCTGGGCGAGGAGACCCAGTACTTC. Protein: CASSYLGEETQYF.

The chain links TRBV5-8 to TRBJ2-1; TRBD2 might be the D (6 bases). V lost 0 bases and J lost 8, with 15 bases in between. This CDR3 is 15 amino acids long. Looked up from germline, CDR1 is SGHTS and CDR2 is YDEGEE. CDR3 protein: CASSLDRGGVYEQFF. The CDR3 DNA follows: TGTGCCAGCAGCTTGGATCGAGGCGGGGTCTATGAGCAGTTCTTC.

In DNA, the CDR3 is TGTGCCAGCAGCCCCGTGGGGGGGAACAAGATCTACGAGCAGTACTTC. This codes for CASSPVGGNKIYEQYF. The genes are TRBV11-2 and TRBJ2-7; 7 bases match TRBD2. This CDR3 comprises 16 residues. Trimming removed 5 bases from V and 3 bases from J; junction bases left unmatched: 13. CDR1 and CDR2 (germline): SGHAT, FQNNGV.

The rearrangement joins TRBV20-1 to TRBJ2-5, with 7 bases fitting TRBD2. Germline CDR1 DFQATT, CDR2 SNEGSKA (reference sequence). This CDR3 region has 10 residues. The CDR3 loop reads CGRGQETQYF. CDR3 bases: TGCGGGCGGGGGCAAGAGACCCAGTACTTC.

This clone is a singleton in its sample. The chain uses TRBV28 and TRBJ1-4; D is undetermined. CDR1 and CDR2 (germline): MDHEN, SYDVKM. Trimming took 4 bases from V and 1 from J, leaving 13 bases between them. This CDR3 comprises 16 residues. CDR3 sequence reads: CASSSPQLKTNEKLFF. Here the CDR3 DNA reads TGTGCCAGCAGTTCACCTCAACTGAAAACTAATGAAAAACTGTTTTTT.

The chain joins TRBV9 to TRBJ1-4; 9 nucleotides agree with TRBD1. The CDR3 is 15 amino acids. With 4 bases clipped from V and 7 bases from J, the junction kept 8 bases outside the gene matches. CDR1 is SGDLS and CDR2 is YYNGEE in the germline V gene. The CDR3 region has the DNA TGTGCCAGCAGCCCCCGGACAGGGGCGGGTGAAAAACTGTTTTTT. It is translated as CASSPRTGAGEKLFF.

The chain recombines TRBV27 with TRBJ1-4, with TRBD1 matching 8 bases. V lost 5 bases to trimming and J lost 8 bases; unmatched junction nucleotides: 10. This CDR3 region has 15 residues. Germline V gives CDR1 MNHEY, CDR2 SMNVEV (reference sequence). CDR3 sequence (DNA): TGTGCCAGCAGTCTCGGACAGGGATCGTACGAAAAACTGTTTTTT. Protein product: CASSLGQGSYEKLFF.

The chain links TRBV4-1 to TRBJ2-4; TRBD2 matches 11 bases. The V gene end was trimmed by 4 bases and the J gene end by 8 bases; junction bases not matched to a gene: 13. Germline V gene sequence: CDR1 MGHRA, CDR2 YSYEKL. The CDR3 consists of 17 residues. The CDR3 is CASSPGTSGSIRDIQYF. CDR3 DNA: TGCGCCAGCAGCCCCGGGACTAGCGGAAGTATAAGGGACATTCAGTACTTC.

This clone has only a few counts. V usage is TRBV5-5 and J usage is TRBJ2-7; TRBD1 agrees at 9 bases. J gave up 2 bases and V 7 bases, and 4 bases lay outside the gene matches. This CDR3 comprises 13 residues. From germline, CDR1 is SGHKS and CDR2 YYEKEE (reference sequence). CDR3 region: CASLGQGPYEQYF. CDR3 nucleotide sequence: TGTGCCAGCTTGGGACAGGGTCCCTACGAGCAGTACTTC.

This clone is a singleton in its sample. CDR3 in DNA: TGTGCCAGCACTCGGACACGGACTAGCGGGTTCGGAGATACGCAGTATTTT. Protein product: CASTRTRTSGFGDTQYF. The chain has TRBV2 and TRBJ2-3; 11 nucleotides match TRBD2. Trimming took 7 bases from V and 5 from J; bases not matched to a gene: 14. Germline CDR1 is SNHLY and CDR2 is FYNNEI. The CDR3 extends over 17 amino acids.

The chain employs TRBV5-6 and TRBJ1-1; D not resolved. This CDR3 comprises 17 residues. CDR1 is SGHDT, CDR2 YYEEEE, per germline. The V gene lost 4 bases and the J gene lost 3 bases, with 22 bases spanning the gap. CDR3 sequence reads: CASSPPGMQDPDTEAFF. DNA for the CDR3: TGTGCCAGCAGCCCCCCGGGGATGCAGGACCCTGACACTGAAGCTTTCTTT.

V usage is TRBV7-2 and J usage is TRBJ2-1, with TRBD2 identical over 11 bases. Germline V gives CDR1 SGHTA, CDR2 FQGNSA. The CDR3 consists of 16 residues. After removal of 5 bases from V and 5 bases from J, the junction contained 8 bases not matched to a gene. The CDR3 sequence: CASSTLSGRANNEQFF. CDR3 nucleotide sequence: TGTGCCAGCAGCACACTTAGCGGGAGGGCCAACAATGAGCAGTTCTTC.

As concerns this clone: Relative to the germline gene, one junction end is altered; a read error may explain this. The chain links TRBV7-9 to TRBJ1-1; D unresolved. Germline CDR1 SEHNR, CDR2 FQNEAQ (reference sequence). CDR3 size: 13 residues. The CDR3 DNA reads as TGTTCCAGCAGCTTAGTCCAGAACACTGAAGCTTTCTTT. This codes for CSSSLVQNTEAFF.

The V call is TRBV28, the J call TRBJ1-1; no clear D. CDR3 length: 12 residues. The germline gives CDR1 MDHEN, CDR2 SYDVKM. Trimming pared 5 bases from V and 4 bases from J, leaving 8 bases between. The CDR3 DNA reads TGTGCCAGCAGTCAGGCGATCACTGAAGCTTTCTTT. Translated: CASSQAITEAFF. The variable domain in full, with the rest retrieved from reference TRBV28 and TRBJ1-1, is DVKVTQSSRYLVKRTGEKVFLECVQDMDHENMFWYRQDPGLGLRLIYFSYDVKMKEKGDIPEGYSVSREKKERFSLILESASTNQTSMYLCASSQAITEAFFGQGTRLTVV.

This clone has only one observation. The chain combines TRBV14 with TRBJ1-1; D is undetermined. CDR3 size: 13 residues. V lost 4 bases and J lost 5, with 11 bases in between. CDR1 is SGHDN, CDR2 FVKESK, per germline. The CDR3 DNA sequence: TGTGCCAGCAGCCTTAACGCCGGGACTGAAGCTTTCTTT. It encodes CASSLNAGTEAFF.